Shown below are 10 T cell receptor beta chains from a single sample sequenced in a study of shared clonotypes between healthy human individuals. Clones were sequenced by immunoSEQ multiplex PCR, and TCRdb holds only the in-frame ones, with some missing. The repertoire holds roughly 2.2 million clones, with roughly 92% as singletons. Sequences were obtained from naive CD4+ T cells from PBMCs. As for subset: CD45RA+ positively selected. Receptors were obtained from a man aged 18-30 years in good health. Some clones in this sample may be carry-over from other donors' samples.

The table lists this clone with a count of one. This chain connects TRBV6-1 to TRBJ2-5, with TRBD2 identical over 9 bases. The CDR3 length is 14 residues. Germline loops: CDR1 MNHNS, CDR2 SASEGT. V trimming: 6 bases; J trimming: 7 bases; junction bases outside the gene matches: 9. The CDR3 nucleotides are TGTGCCAGCAGATTGACTAGCGGAGCAGGGACCCAGTACTTC. Amino acids: CASRLTSGAGTQYF.

This clone was counted at least ten times. This chain uses TRBV10-3 with TRBJ1-2, with D possibly TRBD1 on 5 matching bases. Per the germline V gene, CDR1 is ENHRY and CDR2 is SYGVKD. V was cut by 3 bases and J by 3 bases, with 5 bases left in between. The CDR3 runs to 12 residues. The CDR3 loop reads CAISDRDYGYTF. CDR3 in DNA: TGTGCCATCAGTGACAGGGACTATGGCTACACCTTC.

This sequence joins TRBV14 and TRBJ1-1; 7 nucleotides align to TRBD1. With V trimmed by 6 bases and J by 4 bases, 8 bases remained unmatched. Germline V CDR1 and CDR2: SGHDN, FVKESK. This CDR3 spans 14 amino acids. CDR3 sequence: CASRRTGVRTEAFF. In DNA, the CDR3 is TGTGCCAGCAGGCGAACAGGGGTACGCACTGAAGCTTTCTTT. The full variable domain, completed using reference TRBV14 and TRBJ1-1, is EAGVTQFPSHSVIEKGQTVTLRCDPISGHDNLYWYRRVMGKEIKFLLHFVKESKQDESGMPNNRFLAERTGGTYSTLKVQPAELEDSGVYFCASRRTGVRTEAFFGQGTRLTVV.

V usage is TRBV7-9 and J usage is TRBJ2-2; 7 nucleotides agree with TRBD1. This CDR3 is 15 amino acids long. The germline CDR1 and CDR2 sequences are SEHNR and FQNEAQ (reference sequence). J lost 4 bases, V lost 2 bases, and 4 bases had no gene match. The CDR3 DNA sequence: TGTGCCAGCAGCTTAAAGGGGGCGCGCACCGGGGAGCTGTTTTTT. Its protein product is CASSLKGARTGELFF.

This clone was seen just once. The sample contains more than one DNA sequence encoding this CDR3. The gene calls are TRBV16 and TRBJ1-2; no reliable D call. V lost 0 bases and J lost 2, with 7 bases in between. The CDR3 is 14 residues long. Germline V gene sequence: CDR1 KGHSY, CDR2 FQNENV. CDR3 loop: CASSQSPGNYGYTF. CDR3 sequence (DNA): TGTGCCAGCAGCCAATCCCCGGGAAACTATGGCTACACCTTC.

This sequence joins TRBV18 and TRBJ2-2; the match to TRBD1 covers 8 bases. Germline V lookup: CDR1 KGHSH, CDR2 LQKENI. After removal of 3 bases from V and 5 bases from J, the junction contained 8 bases not matched to a gene. The CDR3 length is 16 residues. CDR3 protein: CASSPRTGTVTGELFF. The DNA of the CDR3 is TGTGCCAGCTCACCCAGGACAGGGACGGTGACCGGGGAGCTGTTTTTT.

Of note for this clone: Additional DNA sequences in this sample encode the identical CDR3. V gene TRBV15 combines with J gene TRBJ2-7; 8 bases fit TRBD1. The trim removed 3 bases at V and 3 bases at J, leaving 1 base unmatched. The CDR3 is 13 residues long. Germline lookup yields CDR1 LNHNV and CDR2 YYDKDF (reference sequence). The DNA for the CDR3 is TGTGCCACCAGCAGGGACAGGGACTACGAGCAGTACTTC. The encoded protein is CATSRDRDYEQYF.

CDR3 DNA: TGTGCCAGCTCCTCTACACGGATACTTGAAAAACTGTTTTTT. This gives the protein CASSSTRILEKLFF. The chain recombines TRBV27 with TRBJ1-4; D uncertain. This CDR3 comprises 14 residues. Germline V gene sequence: CDR1 MNHEY, CDR2 SMNVEV (reference sequence). The V and J ends lost 8 bases and 7 bases respectively, with 17 bases between them.

The V gene is TRBV7-9, the J gene TRBJ1-1; D remains unclear. The CDR3 runs to 15 residues. Germline CDR1 SEHNR, CDR2 FQNEAQ (reference sequence). The germline V and J ends were trimmed by 5 bases and 0 bases, with 13 bases remaining between them. Written as DNA, the CDR3 is TGTGCCAGCAGCCCCCCAGGACGCATGAACACTGAAGCTTTCTTT. It specifies CASSPPGRMNTEAFF.

The V call is TRBV6-6, the J call TRBJ1-2, with D tentatively TRBD1 (6 bases). The CDR3 runs to 14 residues. V was pared by 2 bases and J by 1 base, with 8 bases between. CDR1 and CDR2 (germline): MNHNY, SVGAGI (reference sequence). CDR3 in DNA: TGTGCCAGCAGTTACCAGGGGCTTAACTATGGCTACACCTTC. Protein: CASSYQGLNYGYTF.